This T cell receptor (beta chain) stems from a study of blood T cell repertoires in COVID-19. TCRdb's copy holds only in-frame clones and misses some; the assay was immunoSEQ multiplex PCR. The repertoire holds a few hundred thousand clones, about 85% seen once, with about 6% in the top ten. Germline V CDR1 and CDR2: LNHDA, SQIVND (reference sequence). The V end lost 3 bases, the J end lost 6 bases, and 18 bases lay between the germline ends. This CDR3 comprises 16 residues. This chain uses TRBV19 with TRBJ1-5; TRBD1 might be the D (6 bases). Sequencing input: PBMCs or T cells enriched from blood (not recorded which). The TCR sequence derives from a woman younger than 45 who had recovered from COVID-19. The CDR3 DNA follows: TGTGCCAGTAGTATCCTCCCCAGGGGCGGGGGTCAGCCCCAGCATTTT. It codes for CASSILPRGGGQPQHF.